Listed below are T cell receptor beta chains from one sample, sequenced in a study of blood T cell repertoires in COVID-19. Profiling relied on immunoSEQ multiplex PCR, and the TCRdb table lists in-frame clones only, not all of them. The repertoire has 150,000 to 200,000 clones, 75% to 95% of them found once; the top ten carry nearly 0.55%. Sequencing was done on a sample of peripheral blood. All receptors come from a man aged 45 to 65 with acute or convalescent COVID-19. The CDR3 runs from the conserved cysteine through the conserved F or W. D genes are given only for firm matches. Clone sizes are given selectively: once, few, many, or a class where the clone is expanded.

clone_size	v_call	j_call	d_call	cdr3_length	cdr3_aa	cdr3_nt
.	TRBV27	TRBJ1-6	TRBD1	17	CASSIYRGLNLNSPLHF	TGTGCCAGCAGCATATACAGGGGCCTAAATCTTAATTCACCCCTCCACTTT
.	TRBV7-9	TRBJ1-2	TRBD1	16	CASSFGTGGSNYGYTF	TGTGCCAGCAGCTTTGGGACAGGGGGCTCTAACTATGGCTACACCTTC
.	TRBV7-8	TRBJ1-2	TRBD1	13	CASSPGTGNGYTF	TGTGCCAGCAGCCCCGGGACAGGGAATGGCTACACCTTC
.	TRBV19	TRBJ1-4	.	16	CASSMITAATNEKLFF	TGTGCCAGTAGTATGATAACAGCGGCAACTAATGAAAAACTGTTTTTT
few	TRBV6-1	TRBJ2-7	TRBD2	15	CASSEAGLAAYEQYF	TGTGCCAGCAGTGAAGCAGGTCTAGCGGCCTACGAGCAGTACTTC
few	TRBV3-1/TRBV3-2	TRBJ1-1	.	15	CASSQLHKMNTEAFF	TGTGCCAGCAGCCAATTGCACAAGATGAACACTGAAGCTTTCTTT
.	TRBV28	TRBJ2-3	TRBD2	18	CASRRPGLAGRYTDTQYF	TGTGCCAGCAGGCGACCGGGACTAGCGGGGCGATACACAGATACGCAGTATTTT
few	TRBV28	TRBJ2-2	.	16	CASTPGSSPNTGELFF	TGTGCCAGCACCCCTGGGAGCTCCCCGAACACCGGGGAGCTGTTTTTT
.	TRBV6-1	TRBJ1-5	TRBD1	18	CASSEAHAGTGRNQPQHF	TGTGCCAGCAGTGAGGCCCACGCCGGGACAGGGAGGAATCAGCCCCAGCATTTT
.	TRBV25-1	TRBJ2-5	TRBD1	14	CASSDGQGQETQYF	TGTGCCAGCAGTGATGGACAGGGCCAAGAGACCCAGTACTTC
.	TRBV11-2	TRBJ1-5	.	13	CASSPGSNQPQHF	TGTGCCAGCAGCCCCGGTTCGAACCAGCCCCAGCATTTT
.	TRBV4-2	TRBJ2-1	TRBD1	14	CASSQFDRDNEQFF	TGTGCCAGCAGCCAATTTGACAGGGACAATGAGCAGTTCTTC
.	TRBV19	TRBJ2-2	TRBD2	16	CATRLAGGRNTGELFF	TGTGCCACCAGACTAGCGGGGGGCCGGAACACCGGGGAGCTGTTTTTT
.	TRBV7-2	TRBJ1-5	TRBD1	14	CASSSGTGHQPQHF	TGTGCCAGCAGCTCCGGGACAGGGCATCAGCCCCAGCATTTT
few	TRBV4-1	TRBJ1-1	.	17	CASSQDYWGRKNTEAFF	TGCGCCAGCAGCCAAGATTATTGGGGCAGAAAAAACACTGAAGCTTTCTTT
.	TRBV30	TRBJ1-6	.	13	CAWSVRSVHPLHF	TGTGCCTGGAGTGTACGATCGGTCCACCCCCTCCACTTT
.	TRBV9	TRBJ2-2	.	14	CASSKIPGSGELFF	TGTGCCAGCTCCAAAATTCCCGGTTCCGGGGAGCTGTTTTTT
.	TRBV30	TRBJ1-1	TRBD1	14	CAWSPGQGNTEAFF	TGTGCCTGGAGCCCGGGACAGGGAAACACTGAAGCTTTCTTT
.	TRBV5-1	TRBJ2-5	TRBD1	14	CASSFNRGQETQYF	TGCGCCAGCAGCTTTAACAGGGGACAAGAGACCCAGTACTTC
.	TRBV4-2	TRBJ2-2	TRBD1	15	CASSRRTGSAGELFF	TGTGCCAGCAGCCGTCGGACAGGGTCAGCCGGGGAGCTGTTTTTT
.	TRBV7-9	TRBJ2-1	.	14	CASSLRGTYNEQFF	TGTGCCAGCAGCTTACGGGGAACCTACAATGAGCAGTTCTTC
.	TRBV5-1	TRBJ1-1	.	15	CASSPAPGVNTEAFF	TGCGCCAGCAGCCCGGCTCCCGGGGTGAACACTGAAGCTTTCTTT
.	TRBV19	TRBJ2-1	.	14	CASSKDRAYNEQFF	TGTGCCAGTAGTAAGGACAGAGCCTACAATGAGCAGTTCTTC
.	TRBV9	TRBJ2-2	TRBD2	15	CASSTSGGGTGELFF	TGTGCCAGCAGCACTAGCGGGGGGGGCACCGGGGAGCTGTTTTTT
.	TRBV4-1	TRBJ2-3	.	15	CASSQVASRTDTQYF	TGCGCCAGCAGCCAAGTAGCTAGCCGCACAGATACGCAGTATTTT
.	TRBV7-3	TRBJ1-6	TRBD1	15	CASSFTGQGGSPLHF	TGTGCCAGCAGCTTTACGGGACAGGGTGGTTCACCCCTCCACTTT
.	TRBV11-2	TRBJ2-3	.	15	CASSLVPSRTDTQYF	TGTGCCAGCAGCTTAGTCCCTAGCCGCACAGATACGCAGTATTTT
.	TRBV6-5	TRBJ1-1	.	14	CASTLSQWSTEAFF	TGTGCCAGCACCCTGTCTCAATGGAGCACTGAAGCTTTCTTT
.	TRBV2	TRBJ1-5	.	14	CASRGFRVDQPQHF	TGTGCCAGCAGGGGCTTCAGGGTGGATCAGCCCCAGCATTTT
.	TRBV5-1	TRBJ2-5	.	13	CASSLTQRETQYF	TGCGCCAGCAGCTTAACTCAGCGGGAGACCCAGTACTTC
.	TRBV28	TRBJ2-2	TRBD2	16	CARRGRGGLSTGELFF	TGTGCCCGCCGTGGGCGGGGGGGACTGAGCACCGGGGAGCTGTTTTTT
.	TRBV6-2/TRBV6-3	TRBJ1-1	.	13	CASSYKSGSEAFF	TGTGCCAGCAGTTACAAGTCGGGAAGTGAAGCTTTCTTT
.	TRBV7-8	TRBJ1-1	.	15	CASSPQLGLNTEAFF	TGTGCCAGCAGCCCCCAGTTGGGCTTGAACACTGAAGCTTTCTTT
.	TRBV27	TRBJ1-5	TRBD1	17	CATRSMGSGGGNQPQHF	TGTGCCACCAGATCAATGGGGTCAGGGGGAGGCAATCAGCCCCAGCATTTT
.	TRBV7-2	TRBJ2-3	TRBD2	19	CASSLEASGGAFRTDTQYF	TGTGCCAGCAGCTTAGAGGCTAGCGGGGGGGCCTTCCGCACAGATACGCAGTATTTT
.	TRBV12-3/TRBV12-4	TRBJ1-3	TRBD1	13	CASRPGQGNTIYF	TGTGCCAGCAGACCGGGACAGGGAAACACCATATATTTT
.	TRBV7-8	TRBJ1-4	TRBD1	15	CASSSQGQGGEKLFF	TGTGCCAGCAGCTCACAGGGACAGGGTGGAGAAAAACTGTTTTTT
.	TRBV7-2	TRBJ1-4	TRBD1	14	CASSFGQGDEKLFF	TGTGCCAGCAGCTTTGGACAGGGGGATGAAAAACTGTTTTTT
.	TRBV5-1	TRBJ2-4	TRBD2	18	CASSPTSATLLAKNIQYF	TGCGCCAGCAGTCCAACTAGCGCGACGCTACTAGCCAAAAACATTCAGTACTTC
.	TRBV2	TRBJ1-1	TRBD1	16	CASSDRDSIMNTEAFF	TGTGCCAGCAGTGACCGGGACAGTATCATGAACACTGAAGCTTTCTTT
.	TRBV10-3	TRBJ2-3	TRBD2	14	CAIGLTREGDTQYF	TGTGCCATCGGACTTACCAGGGAGGGGGATACGCAGTATTTT
.	TRBV27	TRBJ2-3	.	14	CASRTGLITDTQYF	TGTGCCAGCAGGACCGGGTTAATAACAGATACGCAGTATTTT
.	TRBV24-1	TRBJ2-1	TRBD2	16	CATSDSGLAEGNEQFF	TGTGCCACCAGTGACTCCGGACTAGCGGAGGGGAATGAGCAGTTCTTC
.	TRBV27	TRBJ1-1	.	19	CASSSPGPAVDRPNTEAFF	TGTGCCAGCAGTTCGCCCGGGCCAGCAGTTGACAGACCGAACACTGAAGCTTTCTTT
.	TRBV28	TRBJ1-1	.	14	CASREGAADTEAFF	TGTGCCAGCAGGGAAGGGGCAGCCGACACTGAAGCTTTCTTT
.	TRBV7-2	TRBJ1-1	TRBD1	18	CASSLWSFRGPGGTEAFF	TGTGCCAGCAGCTTATGGTCCTTTAGGGGGCCTGGGGGCACTGAAGCTTTCTTT
.	TRBV5-4	TRBJ1-2	TRBD1	14	CASSPGQENYGYTF	TGTGCCAGCAGCCCGGGACAGGAGAACTATGGCTACACCTTC
once	TRBV6-5	TRBJ2-3	.	14	CASSSIQGVDTQYF	TGTGCCAGCAGTTCAATCCAGGGCGTCGATACGCAGTATTTT
.	TRBV30	TRBJ1-4	.	14	CAWSVLPFNEKLFF	TGTGCCTGGAGTGTACTCCCCTTTAACGAAAAACTGTTTTTT
.	TRBV5-1	TRBJ2-1	TRBD2	15	CASSFGGGSYNEQFF	TGCGCCAGCAGCTTCGGGGGAGGGTCCTACAATGAGCAGTTCTTC
.	TRBV28	TRBJ1-4	.	15	CASSLGGASGEKLFF	TGTGCCAGCAGTTTAGGGGGCGCTTCGGGAGAAAAACTGTTTTTT
.	TRBV3-1/TRBV3-2	TRBJ2-7	TRBD2	15	CASSRGLAGRTEQYF	TGTGCCAGCAGCCGAGGACTAGCGGGGAGGACCGAGCAGTACTTC
.	TRBV6-6	TRBJ1-4	.	15	CASSFGGATNEKLFF	TGTGCCAGCAGTTTCGGCGGGGCAACTAATGAAAAACTGTTTTTT
.	TRBV30	TRBJ1-2	.	12	CAWSVRGSGYTF	TGTGCCTGGAGTGTTCGGGGATCTGGCTACACCTTC
.	TRBV19	TRBJ1-3	.	14	CASSISRDGNTIYF	TGTGCCAGTAGTATTTCCAGGGATGGAAACACCATATATTTT